This TCR beta chain originates from a study of T cell responses to AZD1222 COVID-19 vaccine. On this clone: As yet, its antigen is unknown.

The germline V and J ends were trimmed by 2 bases and 2 bases, with 12 bases remaining between them. Germline V gene data show CDR1 as SGHRS and CDR2 as YFSETQ. The CDR3 consists of 15 residues. Clones were sequenced by immunoSEQ multiplex PCR, and TCRdb holds only the in-frame ones, with some missing. This sample has over 100,000 clones; approximately 92% occur once, and the top ten carry approximately 3.1%. Overall study results and limits: There were mostly white British donors and more females than males, and clonal diversity was possibly underestimated. At study baseline, merely six AZD1222 recipients were seropositive. Increased Spike-specific TCR breadth and depth were observed after two AZD1222 doses.

The receptor's source is an adult in good health. The sequencing here drew on peripheral blood, taken on day 0 of AZD1222 vaccination. The chain recombines TRBV5-1 with TRBJ2-3; a weak D match, TRBD2 (5 bases). CDR3 sequence: CASSLAAAHTDTQYF. In nucleotides, the CDR3 is TGCGCCAGCAGCTTAGCAGCGGCGCACACAGATACGCAGTATTTT.